Sequencing of this TCR beta chain was carried out in a study of shared clonotypes between healthy human individuals. Germline loops: CDR1 MNHNY, CDR2 SVGAGI (reference sequence). The CDR3 loop spans 15 amino acids. The V end lost 6 bases, the J end lost 4 bases, and 18 bases lay between the germline ends. The assay was immunoSEQ multiplex PCR, and TCRdb's table has in-frame clones only and misses some. The sample carries fewer than 1.8 million clones, 97% to 99% recorded once. V gene TRBV6-6 combines with J gene TRBJ1-2; D perhaps matches TRBD1 (5 bases). Specimen: naive CD4+ T cells sorted from blood. Sample subset: CD45RA+ positively selected. This TCR came from a man aged 30-40 years in good health. CDR3 protein: CASRRETVLFYGYTF. The CDR3 DNA is TGTGCCAGCAGACGAGAGACAGTACTCTTCTATGGCTACACCTTC.